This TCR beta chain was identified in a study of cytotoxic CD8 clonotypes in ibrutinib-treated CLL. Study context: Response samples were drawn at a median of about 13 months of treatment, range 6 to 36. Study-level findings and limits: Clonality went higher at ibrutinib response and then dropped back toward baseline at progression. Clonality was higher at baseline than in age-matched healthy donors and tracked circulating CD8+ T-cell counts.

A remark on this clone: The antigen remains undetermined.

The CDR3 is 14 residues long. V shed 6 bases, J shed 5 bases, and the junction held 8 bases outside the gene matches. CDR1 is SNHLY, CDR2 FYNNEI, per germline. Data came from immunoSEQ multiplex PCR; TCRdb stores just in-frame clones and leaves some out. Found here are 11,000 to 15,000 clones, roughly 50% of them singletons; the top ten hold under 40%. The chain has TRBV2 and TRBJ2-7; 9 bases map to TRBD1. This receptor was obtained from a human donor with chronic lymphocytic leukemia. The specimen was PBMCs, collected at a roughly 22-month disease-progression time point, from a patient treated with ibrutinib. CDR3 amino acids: CASSDDRGSNEQYF. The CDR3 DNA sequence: TGTGCCAGCAGCGACGACAGGGGGTCGAACGAGCAGTACTTC.